Reported below is one T cell receptor beta chain. Its antigen is unidentified. This sample is drawn from a study of STAT5B mutations in CD4+ large granular lymphocyte leukemia. Whole-study results and caveats: Without putative leukemic clones, patient CD4-sorted repertoires remained more clonal than healthy CD4+ repertoires.

Germline V lookup: CDR1 SGHKS, CDR2 YYEKEE (reference sequence). V gave up 4 bases and J gave up 1 base, with 14 bases separating them. The CDR3 contains 15 residues. TCRdb's table, derived via immunoSEQ multiplex PCR, lists solely in-frame clones and lacks some. The sample records approximately 30,000 clones, 76% being singletons. The source material was CD4+ T cells from blood buffy coats. This chain links TRBV5-5 with TRBJ1-1; no reliable D call. This TCR was recovered from a human donor in good health. The CDR3 protein is CASSPADYRNTEAFF. DNA for the CDR3: TGTGCCAGCAGCCCCGCCGATTATCGGAACACTGAAGCTTTCTTT.